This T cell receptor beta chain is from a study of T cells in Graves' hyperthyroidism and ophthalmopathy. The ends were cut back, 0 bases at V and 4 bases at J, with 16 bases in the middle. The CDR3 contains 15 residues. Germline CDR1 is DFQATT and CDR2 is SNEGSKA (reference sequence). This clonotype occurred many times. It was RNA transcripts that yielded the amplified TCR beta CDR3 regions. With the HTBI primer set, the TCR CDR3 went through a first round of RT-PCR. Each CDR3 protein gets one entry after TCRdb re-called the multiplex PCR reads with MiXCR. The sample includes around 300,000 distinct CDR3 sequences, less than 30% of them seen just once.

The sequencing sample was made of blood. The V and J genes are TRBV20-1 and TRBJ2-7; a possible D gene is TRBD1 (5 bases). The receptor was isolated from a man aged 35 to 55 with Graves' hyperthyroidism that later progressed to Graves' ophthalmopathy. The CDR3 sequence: CSARDWGRSAYEQYF. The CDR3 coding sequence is TGCAGTGCTAGAGATTGGGGCAGATCCGCTTACGAGCAGTACTTC.